Below, 13 T cell receptor beta chains from the same sample are listed, as sequenced in a study of cytomegalovirus exposure and HLA in healthy donors. PCR primers comprised 60 Vbeta and 13 Jbeta primers. Repertoires were generated with immunoSEQ multiplex PCR, while TCRdb's copy carries only in-frame clones and drops some. The clone table shows roughly 88,000 clones, with the ten largest holding 15% to 17%. Sequencing was performed on PBMCs. The receptors were gathered from a man between 50 and 59 years old in good health and CMV-seropositive.

V gene TRBV7-2 combines with J gene TRBJ2-5; 8 nucleotides line up with TRBD1. From germline, CDR1 is SGHTA and CDR2 FQGNSA. V was clipped by 3 bases and J by 4 bases; unmatched bases: 4. The CDR3 sequence is 14 residues long. The DNA of the CDR3 is TGTGCCAGCAGCTTCGACAGGGGAGTAGAGACCCAGTACTTC. Encoded protein: CASSFDRGVETQYF.

The rearrangement joins TRBV5-1 to TRBJ2-7, with 15 bases aligning to TRBD2. V was pared by 4 bases and J by 1 base, with 3 bases of the junction left unmatched. From germline, CDR1 is SGHRS and CDR2 YFSETQ. The CDR3 loop spans 16 amino acids. The CDR3 DNA follows: TGCGCCAGCAGCCTCGGACTAGCGGGAGGGTCCTACGAGCAGTACGTC. Protein: CASSLGLAGGSYEQYV.

The V call is TRBV5-6, the J call TRBJ1-1; possible D gene TRBD1, 5 bases. Trimming took 1 base from V and 4 from J, leaving 11 bases between them. In germline, CDR1 is SGHDT, CDR2 YYEEEE. The CDR3 has 14 residues. CDR3 nucleotide sequence: TGTGCCAGCAGCTTGCGTCAGGGTTCCACTGAAGCTTTCTTT. This encodes CASSLRQGSTEAFF.

The chain links TRBV9 to TRBJ2-7; no firm D call. Germline V gene data show CDR1 as SGDLS and CDR2 as YYNGEE. The length of the CDR3 is 15 residues. V lost 4 bases and J lost 0, with 14 bases in between. The CDR3 here is CASSPGGLGSYEQYF. The CDR3 DNA reads TGTGCCAGCAGCCCCGGCGGATTAGGCTCCTACGAGCAGTACTTC.

The genes are TRBV14 and TRBJ2-1; weak D call: TRBD1 (6 bases). This CDR3 spans 18 amino acids. Between the trimmed V and J ends, which lost 1 base and 3 bases, there was a span of 19 bases. Germline V gives CDR1 SGHDN, CDR2 FVKESK. The CDR3 loop is CASSQVGGGRSNYNEQFF. CDR3 coding DNA: TGTGCCAGCAGCCAAGTAGGTGGGGGCAGATCGAACTACAATGAGCAGTTCTTC.

This CDR3 is CAWSVRRLAGTYEQYF. The CDR3 bases are TGTGCCTGGAGTGTACGACGTCTAGCGGGGACCTACGAGCAGTACTTC. The chain is built from TRBV30 and TRBJ2-7; 9 bases map to TRBD2. The germline V gene has CDR1 GTSNPN and CDR2 SVGIG (reference sequence). Trimming removed 0 bases from V and 2 bases from J; junction bases left unmatched: 8. The CDR3 runs 16 residues.

The chain is built from TRBV4-2 and TRBJ2-1; 10 bases line up with TRBD1. The J segment lost 6 bases and the V segment lost 0 bases, leaving 5 bases of the junction unmatched. Germline V gene sequence: CDR1 LGHNA, CDR2 YNFKEQ. The CDR3 runs to 16 residues. CDR3 bases: TGTGCCAGCAGCCAAGACTGGGACAGGGGCACCAATGAGCAGTTCTTC. Protein sequence: CASSQDWDRGTNEQFF.

The chain recombines TRBV25-1 with TRBJ2-3; 7 bases map to TRBD2. The CDR3 spans 15 residues. V was pared by 4 bases and J by 0 bases, with 4 bases of the junction left unmatched. From germline, CDR1 is MGHDK and CDR2 SYGVNS. The CDR3, as DNA: TGTGCCAGCAGTGTGGGGGGAGGGAGCACAGATACGCAGTATTTT. Translation: CASSVGGGSTDTQYF. The complete variable domain, with remaining parts taken from reference TRBV25-1 and TRBJ2-3, reads EADIYQTPRYLVIGTGKKITLECSQTMGHDKMYWYQQDPGMELHLIHYSYGVNSTEKGDLSSESTVSRIRTEHFPLTLESARPSHTSQYLCASSVGGGSTDTQYFGPGTRLTVL.

V and J are TRBV30 and TRBJ1-4; the D is unclear. Between the trimmed V and J ends, which lost 1 base and 0 bases, there was a span of 6 bases. The CDR3 is made up of 14 amino acids. In germline, CDR1 is GTSNPN, CDR2 SVGIG (reference sequence). The CDR3 spells CAWSGGATNEKLFF. DNA of the CDR3: TGTGCCTGGAGTGGCGGCGCAACTAATGAAAAACTGTTTTTT.

V gene TRBV30 combines with J gene TRBJ1-3; possibly TRBD1 for D (5 bases). The CDR3 extends over 14 amino acids. CDR1 and CDR2 from the germline V gene are GTSNPN and SVGIG (reference sequence). Trimming took off 0 bases at V and 4 bases at J, with 10 bases between the two ends. The CDR3 DNA follows: TGTGCCTGGAGTGTACAGGCTAAAGGAAACACCATATATTTT. Its protein product is CAWSVQAKGNTIYF.

The chain links TRBV30 to TRBJ1-5; D unclear. Per germline, CDR1 GTSNPN and CDR2 SVGIG (reference sequence). Between the trimmed V and J ends, which lost 2 bases and 0 bases, there was a span of 11 bases. The CDR3 is made up of 15 amino acids. In nucleotides, the CDR3 is TGTGCCTGGAGTTATACAGATTATAGCAATCAGCCCCAGCATTTT. The encoded protein is CAWSYTDYSNQPQHF.

This CDR3 is CASSQDVQYNSPLHF. In DNA form, the CDR3 reads TGTGCCAGCAGCCAAGACGTACAATATAATTCACCCCTCCACTTT. The chain employs TRBV4-2 and TRBJ1-6; D is ambiguous. The CDR3 covers 15 residues. Germline assignment: CDR1 LGHNA and CDR2 YNFKEQ. V lost 0 bases and J lost 4, with 7 bases in between.

J is TRBJ2-1 and V is TRBV18; 11 nucleotides agree with TRBD1. Trimming cost V 1 base and J 0 bases; bases outside gene matches: 2. CDR1 and CDR2 (germline): KGHSH, LQKENI. This CDR3 contains 17 residues. The CDR3 loop is CASSPLGTGGSYNEQFF. The CDR3, as DNA: TGTGCCAGCTCACCACTAGGGACAGGGGGCTCCTACAATGAGCAGTTCTTC.